This T cell receptor (beta chain) was sequenced in a study of T-cell memory formation after mild COVID-19. Study-wide context: TCR clusters mostly belonged to single donors. Whole-study findings and limits: Second-wave clones peaking on day 37 lacked confirmed SARS-CoV-2 specificity. That cross-reactive memory joined was suggested by some responding clones appearing in pre-infection memory.

TCRdb reprocessed the 5' RACE reads via MiXCR and lists one record per CDR3 protein. The sample consists of 150,000 to 200,000 distinct CDR3 sequences, 30% to 35% of them appearing once. Details on this clonotype: The antigen remains unidentified.

Germline CDR1 reads SGHVS; CDR2 reads FQNEAQ. V lost 1 base and J lost 3; bases outside the gene matches: 5. CDR3 size: 17 residues. The sequence came from an adult woman who had mild COVID-19 (a few samples of this study predate the infection). Cell type and time point are not known. The sequencing input was PBMCs or a T cell subset sorted from them (not recorded which). This sequence joins TRBV7-8 and TRBJ2-3; 12 positions match TRBD2. The CDR3 DNA is TGTGCCAGCAGCTTAGTCGGACTAGCGGGGTCTACAGATACGCAGTATTTT. Its translation is CASSLVGLAGSTDTQYF.